This TCR beta chain was retrieved from a study of blood T cell repertoires in COVID-19. Methods used by the authors: Amplification from reference gene primers served as the basis for estimated nucleated cell counts. The assay was immunoSEQ multiplex PCR, and TCRdb's table has in-frame clones only and misses some. The V and J calls and the clone size are those of that table, but D and trimming were determined from the DNA. Of roughly 200,000 clones in the sample, roughly 85% were seen once. The ends lost 5 bases at V and 5 bases at J; junction bases unmatched: 16. The CDR3 covers 18 residues. Germline V gene data show CDR1 as KGHDR and CDR2 as SFDVKD.

The receptor's source is a man aged 60-69 years with active or convalescent COVID-19. Sequenced material: peripheral blood. This sequence joins TRBV24-1 and TRBJ2-3; 9 bases line up with TRBD1. As DNA, the CDR3 is TGTGCCACCAGTGGGACGGATCCGGGACAGGGAATAGTAGATACGCAGTATTTT. This sequence encodes CATSGTDPGQGIVDTQYF.